The rows below give T cell receptor beta chains drawn from one sample of a study of T cells in Graves' hyperthyroidism and ophthalmopathy. Via MiXCR, TCRdb re-called the multiplex PCR reads, giving one row per CDR3 protein. The sample contains about 290,000 distinct CDR3 sequences, roughly an eighth of which appear only once. Material: blood. Receptor source: a woman aged 40-49 years with Graves' hyperthyroidism. The CDR3 runs from the conserved cysteine through the conserved F or W. The D gene is left open where the match is weak. Clone size appears in some rows only: once, few, many, or a class for an expanded clone.

j_call | d_call | v_call | clone_size | cdr3_aa | cdr3_nt
TRBJ2-2 | . | TRBV25-1 | . | CASSGFYTGELFF | TGTGCCAGCAGTGGGTTCTACACCGGGGAGCTGTTTTTT
TRBJ2-1 | TRBD2 | TRBV20-1 | . | CSARKGTSGNEQFF | TGCAGTGCTAGGAAAGGAACTAGCGGCAATGAGCAGTTCTTC
TRBJ1-5 | . | TRBV7-3 | many | CASSYDSNQPQHF | TGTGCCAGCAGCTACGACAGCAATCAGCCCCAGCATTTT
TRBJ2-1 | . | TRBV29-1 | many | CSVGGLNEQFF | TGCAGCGTTGGGGGCCTAAATGAGCAGTTCTTC
TRBJ2-3 | . | TRBV11-2 | many | CASSLRTVDTQYF | TGTGCCAGCAGCCTACGGACAGTCGATACGCAGTATTTT
TRBJ1-1 | . | TRBV20-1 | many | CSANHGGGTEAFF | TGCAGTGCTAACCATGGGGGGGGCACTGAAGCTTTCTTT
TRBJ2-7 | . | TRBV12-3/TRBV12-4 | many | CASSTRHATYEQYF | TGTGCCAGCAGCACTCGACATGCGACCTACGAGCAGTACTTC
TRBJ2-1 | . | TRBV18 | . | CASSPGRVPDNEQFF | TGTGCCAGCTCCCCAGGTCGAGTCCCCGACAATGAGCAGTTCTTC
TRBJ1-5 | . | TRBV24-1 | few | CATSGGLQPQHF | TGTGCCACCAGCGGGGGACTTCAGCCCCAGCATTTT
TRBJ1-1 | . | TRBV3-1 | many | CASSQSRQMNTEAFF | TGTGCCAGCAGCCAATCTAGACAAATGAACACTGAAGCTTTCTTT
TRBJ2-1 | . | TRBV18 | many | CASSPVTRNEQFF | TGTGCCAGCTCACCGGTCACGCGGAATGAGCAGTTCTTC
TRBJ1-2 | . | TRBV10-3 | many | CAISGPPNVGGLNYGYTF | TGTGCCATCAGTGGCCCTCCGAATGTGGGGGGGCTGAACTATGGCTACACCTTC
TRBJ2-7 | TRBD1 | TRBV11-2 | . | CASSPPGQSLGEQYF | TGTGCCAGCAGCCCTCCGGGACAGAGCCTGGGGGAGCAGTACTTC
TRBJ1-1 | . | TRBV5-6 | . | CASSPWSGRGTEAFF | TGTGCCAGCAGCCCGTGGTCGGGCCGGGGAACTGAAGCTTTCTTT
TRBJ2-1 | . | TRBV24-1 | . | CATSDHPTSTHNEQFF | TGTGCCACCAGTGATCACCCAACCTCAACGCACAATGAGCAGTTCTTC
TRBJ2-3 | . | TRBV20-1 | many | CSAREYSSSDTQYF | TGCAGTGCTAGAGAATACAGTAGCTCAGATACGCAGTATTTT
TRBJ1-1 | . | TRBV29-1 | many | CSSTPGGAEAFF | TGCAGCTCTACACCTGGGGGGGCTGAAGCTTTCTTT
TRBJ2-4 | . | TRBV7-2 | many | CASSLDLDGNIQYF | TGTGCCAGCAGCTTAGATCTAGACGGAAACATTCAGTACTTC
TRBJ2-2 | . | TRBV12-3/TRBV12-4 | few | CASSLGPGWLFF | TGTGCCAGCAGTTTAGGACCGGGGTGGCTGTTTTTT
TRBJ2-5 | . | TRBV2 | many | CASSDQTQYF | TGTGCCAGCAGTGATCAGACCCAGTACTTC
TRBJ2-2 | TRBD1 | TRBV13 | . | CASSWTGTGLNTGELFF | TGTGCCAGCAGCTGGACCGGGACAGGGTTGAACACCGGGGAGCTGTTTTTT
TRBJ2-2 | . | TRBV28 | many | CASTSTDTGELFF | TGTGCCAGCACTTCCACCGACACCGGGGAGCTGTTTTTT
TRBJ2-7 | TRBD1 | TRBV7-8 | many | CASSPTTGTGAYEQYF | TGTGCCAGCAGCCCAACTACCGGGACAGGGGCCTACGAGCAGTACTTC
TRBJ2-3 | . | TRBV5-1 | many | CASRLQGSEDTQYF | TGCGCCAGCAGACTCCAGGGTTCAGAAGATACGCAGTATTTT
TRBJ1-6 | TRBD1 | TRBV5-5 | . | CASGQGPDSPLHF | TGTGCCAGCGGACAGGGGCCGGATTCACCCCTCCACTTT
TRBJ2-7 | . | TRBV11-3 | many | CASSRRQEDSYEQYF | TGTGCCAGCAGCAGACGACAGGAGGACTCCTACGAGCAGTACTTC
TRBJ2-1 | . | TRBV28 | many | CASSLMHEQFF | TGTGCCAGCAGTTTAATGCATGAGCAGTTCTTC
TRBJ1-1 | TRBD1 | TRBV20-1 | many | CSAIWTGNTEAFF | TGCAGTGCTATCTGGACAGGGAACACTGAAGCTTTCTTT
TRBJ1-2 | . | TRBV2 | many | CASSGEGSSYGYTF | TGTGCCAGCAGTGGTGAGGGGTCTTCCTATGGCTACACCTTC
TRBJ2-1 | TRBD1 | TRBV30 | few | CAWSAGQGGFF | TGTGCCTGGAGTGCAGGACAGGGGGGGTTCTTC
TRBJ1-1 | . | TRBV29-1 | many | CSTSRGGTNTEAFF | TGCAGTACTTCGAGAGGGGGGACGAACACTGAAGCTTTCTTT
TRBJ2-5 | TRBD2 | TRBV20-1 | many | CSAPRAGVGETQYF | TGCAGTGCCCCCCGGGCGGGGGTGGGAGAGACCCAGTACTTC
TRBJ2-2 | TRBD1 | TRBV20-1 | many | CSAADRFRERAGELFF | TGCAGTGCTGCGGACAGGTTCCGGGAAAGGGCCGGGGAGCTGTTTTTT
TRBJ1-5 | . | TRBV6-1 | . | CASSEARITLGQPQHF | TGTGCCAGCAGTGAAGCGCGGATCACTTTAGGGCAGCCCCAGCATTTT
TRBJ2-5 | TRBD1 | TRBV6-2/TRBV6-3 | many | CASSYQTGERETQYF | TGTGCCAGCAGTTACCAGACAGGGGAACGAGAGACCCAGTACTTC
TRBJ1-1 | . | TRBV20-1 | many | CSARETDDTEAFF | TGCAGTGCTAGGGAGACAGACGACACTGAAGCTTTCTTT
TRBJ1-4 | . | TRBV10-3 | few | CAIHPPRPSNEKLFF | TGTGCCATTCACCCCCCACGACCATCTAATGAAAAACTGTTTTTT
TRBJ1-1 | . | TRBV7-2 | many | CASSSQWGSWRVTEAFF | TGTGCCAGCAGCTCCCAGTGGGGTTCGTGGAGGGTCACTGAAGCTTTCTTT
TRBJ2-2 | TRBD2 | TRBV6-1 | . | CASSAAGGPGELFF | TGTGCCAGCAGTGCTGCGGGAGGCCCCGGGGAGCTGTTTTTT
TRBJ1-1 | . | TRBV6-5 | many | CASSYSNRRGAFF | TGTGCCAGCAGTTACTCCAACAGACGTGGAGCTTTCTTT
TRBJ1-2 | . | TRBV12-3/TRBV12-4 | . | CASSLRLDYGYTF | TGTGCCAGCAGCTTACGGTTGGACTATGGCTACACCTTC
TRBJ2-7 | . | TRBV4-1 | few | CASSQVQGYYEQYF | TGCGCCAGCAGCCAAGTCCAGGGTTACTACGAGCAGTACTTC
TRBJ2-7 | TRBD2 | TRBV7-2 | many | CASSLVGTSANEQYF | TGTGCCAGCAGCTTAGTTGGGACTAGCGCCAACGAGCAGTACTTC
TRBJ2-5 | . | TRBV7-3 | many | CASSPDTAHETQYF | TGTGCCAGCAGCCCAGATACAGCGCACGAGACCCAGTACTTC
TRBJ1-1 | . | TRBV12-3/TRBV12-4 | many | CASSRGRLNTEAFF | TGTGCCAGCAGCCGGGGACGTTTGAACACTGAAGCTTTCTTT
TRBJ2-5 | . | TRBV6-1 | few | CASKGPLGGETQYF | TGTGCCAGCAAAGGCCCTCTTGGCGGAGAGACCCAGTACTTC
TRBJ2-7 | TRBD2 | TRBV7-4 | once | CASSGGLVKTYEQYF | TGTGCCAGCTCGGGGGGACTAGTTAAAACCTACGAGCAGTACTTC
TRBJ2-5 | TRBD1 | TRBV7-9 | many | CASSPSSVGTGTLFGKTQYF | TGTGCCAGCAGCCCATCCTCTGTGGGGACAGGGACCTTATTCGGAAAGACCCAGTACTTC